What follows are 4 T cell receptor beta chains derived from one specimen sequenced in a study of T cell responses to AZD1222 COVID-19 vaccine. Profiling relied on immunoSEQ multiplex PCR, and the TCRdb table lists in-frame clones only, not all of them. The sample lists more than 85,000 clones, over 80% occurring once. Sequenced here: peripheral blood, sampled on day 0 of AZD1222 vaccination. These receptors all stem from an adult in good health.

The V and J genes are TRBV14 and TRBJ2-5; D gene unclear. This CDR3 region has 12 residues. Germline V gene lookup returns CDR1 SGHDN and CDR2 FVKESK. V lost 0 bases and J 6 bases, leaving 5 bases between the germline ends. The CDR3 coding sequence is TGTGCCAGCAGCCAAGATGTACAGACCCAGTACTTC. Encoded protein: CASSQDVQTQYF. Complete variable domain (other parts from reference TRBV14 and TRBJ2-5): EAGVTQFPSHSVIEKGQTVTLRCDPISGHDNLYWYRRVMGKEIKFLLHFVKESKQDESGMPNNRFLAERTGGTYSTLKVQPAELEDSGVYFCASSQDVQTQYFGPGTRLLVL.

The CDR3 here is CASSSKQGDTEAFF. The CDR3 DNA sequence: TGCGCCAGCAGCTCAAAACAGGGGGATACTGAAGCTTTCTTT. V gene TRBV5-1 combines with J gene TRBJ1-1; TRBD1 matches 8 bases. Losses at the gene ends were 3 bases for V and 5 bases for J; bases not matched to a gene: 6. The CDR3 contains 14 residues. Per the germline V gene, CDR1 is SGHRS and CDR2 is YFSETQ. The full variable domain, rest sourced from reference TRBV5-1 and TRBJ1-1, is KAGVTQTPRYLIKTRGQQVTLSCSPISGHRSVSWYQQTPGQGLQFLFEYFSETQRNKGNFPGRFSGRQFSNSRSEMNVSTLELGDSALYLCASSSKQGDTEAFFGQGTRLTVV.

This chain connects TRBV18 to TRBJ1-2; D ambiguous. V dropped 3 bases and J dropped 5 bases, with 10 bases sitting between them. The CDR3 runs to 13 residues. Germline CDR1 is KGHSH and CDR2 is LQKENI. The CDR3 here is CASSPEREYGYTF. CDR3 sequence (DNA): TGTGCCAGCTCACCGGAGAGAGAGTATGGCTACACCTTC. Full variable domain (outside the CDR3, taken from reference TRBV18 and TRBJ1-2): NAGVMQNPRHLVRRRGQEARLRCSPMKGHSHVYWYRQLPEEGLKFMVYLQKENIIDESGMPKERFSAEFPKEGPSILRIQQVVRGDSAAYFCASSPEREYGYTFGSGTRLTVV.

CDR3 sequence: CASSLEVRLYGYTF. The CDR3 nucleotides read TGCGCCAGCAGCTTGGAGGTCAGGCTTTATGGCTACACCTTC. The chain joins TRBV5-1 to TRBJ1-2; D gene uncertain. CDR1 is SGHRS and CDR2 is YFSETQ in the germline V gene. CDR3 length: 14 residues. V was trimmed by 0 bases and J by 5 bases, leaving 11 bases between them.